The clone carrying this T cell receptor (beta chain) was observed once. Its antigen is unknown. Germline V lookup: CDR1 LGHNT, CDR2 FRNRAP. The ends lost 7 bases at V and 6 bases at J; junction bases unmatched: 16. The length of the CDR3 is 18 residues. Scientists isolated CD4+ T cells after an approximately 10-day culture period ended. Two doses of either BNT162b2 or mRNA-1273 were given to each participant. The assay was immunoSEQ multiplex PCR, and TCRdb's table has in-frame clones only and misses some. The sample lists roughly 45,000 clones, more than 65% seen once, with about 10% in the top ten. The record originates from a study of vaccination effects on CD4 cells after COVID-19. General study findings and limits: Clones from infection and from vaccination both contracted markedly late after vaccination.

The sequences come from CD4+ T cells from PBMCs cultured without peptide, collected after COVID-19 vaccination. The chain is built from TRBV12-5 and TRBJ2-1, with 12 nucleotides matching TRBD2. The clonotype originates from a human donor who received a COVID-19 vaccine. CDR3 protein: CASVLRGLAGGSPNEQFF. CDR3 nucleotide sequence: TGTGCTAGTGTCCTCCGAGGGCTAGCGGGAGGGTCACCCAATGAGCAGTTCTTC.